Listed below are T cell receptor beta chains from one sample, sequenced in a study of radiation and T cells in renal cell carcinoma. Using immunoSEQ multiplex PCR, the repertoire was profiled, and TCRdb retains in-frame clones only, with some absent. The sample has around 60,000 clones; around 77% are singletons. Sequences were derived from blood, sampled from a patient whose treatment included radiotherapy and nephrectomy. All receptors come from a man aged 55 to 69 with renal cell carcinoma. Each CDR3 is given with its conserved first and last residue. Fields, in order: J gene, V gene, clone size, D gene, CDR3 protein, CDR3 DNA. D genes are given only for firm matches. Clone size, where shown, is once, few, many, or a class for clones that have expanded.

>TRBJ2-7|TRBV7-2|-|TRBD2
CASTTVGRPYEQYF
TGTGCCAGCACCACGGTCGGGAGGCCCTACGAGCAGTACTTC
>TRBJ1-1|TRBV19|-|TRBD1
CASKGTGYEGTEAFF
TGTGCCAGTAAGGGGACAGGGTATGAGGGCACTGAAGCTTTCTTT
>TRBJ2-7|TRBV9|-|-
CASSVEPSSYEQYF
TGTGCCAGCAGCGTAGAGCCGAGCTCCTACGAGCAGTACTTC
>TRBJ1-5|TRBV5-1|-|-
CASSLLQGQPQHF
TGCGCCAGCAGCTTGTTACAGGGCCAGCCCCAGCATTTT
>TRBJ1-2|TRBV7-2|-|-
CASSRPEGYTF
TGTGCCAGCAGCCGGCCAGAGGGCTACACCTTC
>TRBJ2-3|TRBV29-1|-|-
CSVNQGTDTQYF
TGCAGCGTCAACCAGGGGACAGATACGCAGTATTTT
>TRBJ2-7|TRBV4-3|-|-
CASSQAGRYEQYF
TGCGCCAGCAGCCAAGCGGGACGCTACGAGCAGTACTTC
>TRBJ2-2|TRBV4-1|-|TRBD2
CASSLPRLAGDTGELFF
TGCGCCAGCAGCCTTCCACGACTAGCGGGGGACACCGGGGAGCTGTTTTTT
>TRBJ1-1|TRBV10-3|-|TRBD1
CAISVGEGAATEAFF
TGTGCCATCAGTGTCGGAGAGGGGGCGGCCACTGAAGCTTTCTTT
>TRBJ1-1|TRBV7-2|-|TRBD1
CASSEQGANTEAFF
TGTGCCAGCAGCGAACAGGGGGCGAACACTGAAGCTTTCTTT
>TRBJ1-2|TRBV7-8|-|TRBD1
CASSYAGTGAYGYTF
TGTGCCAGCAGCTACGCCGGGACAGGGGCCTATGGCTACACCTTC
>TRBJ2-7|TRBV7-2|-|TRBD2
CASSPLAGETYEQYF
TGTGCCAGCAGCCCCCTAGCGGGGGAGACCTACGAGCAGTACTTC
>TRBJ2-3|TRBV5-4|-|-
CASRGPSSTDTQYF
TGTGCCAGCAGGGGACCCTCTAGCACAGATACGCAGTATTTT
>TRBJ2-3|TRBV19|medium-sized|-
CASRAGHLIRTDTQYF
TGTGCCAGTAGGGCGGGACACCTAATCCGCACAGATACGCAGTATTTT
>TRBJ2-3|TRBV9|-|-
CASSVGADTQYF
TGTGCCAGCAGCGTAGGGGCAGATACGCAGTATTTT
>TRBJ2-3|TRBV5-1|few|TRBD2
CASGTSGSGSTDTQYF
TGCGCCAGCGGGACTAGCGGGAGTGGGAGCACAGATACGCAGTATTTT
>TRBJ1-4|TRBV6-1|-|-
CASRREVANEKLFF
TGTGCCAGCCGTAGGGAAGTGGCTAATGAAAAACTGTTTTTT
>TRBJ1-3|TRBV18|once|TRBD1
CASSPDRGVSYGNTIYF
TGTGCCAGCTCACCAGACAGGGGAGTGTCGTATGGAAACACCATATATTTT
>TRBJ2-3|TRBV4-1|-|TRBD2
CASSQEGLAGGTDTQYF
TGCGCCAGCAGCCAAGAGGGACTAGCGGGGGGCACAGATACGCAGTATTTT
>TRBJ2-5|TRBV30|few|-
CAWSDKGSQETQYF
TGTGCCTGGAGTGATAAGGGTTCGCAAGAGACCCAGTACTTC
>TRBJ1-1|TRBV2|-|-
CASSDPRNTEAFF
TGTGCCAGCAGTGATCCGAGGAACACTGAAGCTTTCTTT
>TRBJ1-6|TRBV23-1|-|-
CASSFNREPSYNSPLHF
TGCGCCAGCAGCTTCAACAGGGAACCCTCCTATAATTCACCCCTCCACTTT
>TRBJ1-1|TRBV4-3|-|TRBD1
CASSQVGQGRTEAFF
TGCGCCAGCAGCCAAGTGGGACAGGGGCGAACTGAAGCTTTCTTT